The next 18 T cell receptor beta chains were all read from a single sample in a study of cytomegalovirus exposure and HLA in healthy donors. The PCR was carried out with 60 Vbeta primers and 13 Jbeta primers. TCRdb's table, derived via immunoSEQ multiplex PCR, lists solely in-frame clones and lacks some. The sample consists of more than 200,000 clones, around 80% of them appearing once. Specimen: PBMCs. These receptors were taken from a girl between 2 and 10 years old in good health and CMV-seronegative.

This clone appeared a single time. V is TRBV4-1 and J is TRBJ1-6; 9 bases line up with TRBD1. CDR3 length equals 14 residues. Germline V gene data show CDR1 as MGHRA and CDR2 as YSYEKL. V lost 3 bases to trimming and J lost 9 bases; unmatched junction nucleotides: 3. The CDR3: CASSQATGGSPLHF. CDR3 in DNA: TGCGCCAGCAGCCAGGCGACAGGGGGTTCACCCCTCCACTTT.

The rearrangement links TRBV5-1 to TRBJ2-3; TRBD2 aligns across 10 bases. The CDR3 has 16 amino acids. Trimming removed 5 bases from V and 3 bases from J; junction bases left unmatched: 9. Per the germline V gene, CDR1 is SGHRS and CDR2 is YFSETQ. The CDR3 reads CASRASGGRSTDTQYF. The CDR3 DNA reads as TGCGCCAGCAGGGCTAGCGGGGGTCGTTCGACAGATACGCAGTATTTT.

This clone was seen just once. V gene TRBV6-6 combines with J gene TRBJ1-5; D not resolved. Trimming took off 7 bases at V and 7 bases at J, with 23 bases between the two ends. The CDR3 is 16 residues long. In germline, CDR1 is MNHNY, CDR2 SVGAGI (reference sequence). The CDR3 bases are TGTGCCAGCACCCTACGCGGAGGGCTGGGAGGGCAGCCCCAGCATTTT. Its translation is CASTLRGGLGGQPQHF.

V usage is TRBV9 and J usage is TRBJ2-7, with 7 bases fitting TRBD1. V lost 2 bases, J lost 2 bases, and 4 bases stayed unmatched. This CDR3 has 14 residues. Germline CDR1 and CDR2: SGDLS and YYNGEE. The CDR3 sequence is CASSVGDSAYEQYF. Here the CDR3 DNA reads TGTGCCAGCAGCGTTGGGGACAGCGCCTACGAGCAGTACTTC.

V usage is TRBV6-1 and J usage is TRBJ2-5; TRBD2 matches 9 bases. The V and J ends lost 6 bases and 5 bases, in that order; junction bases with no gene match: 4. Germline V lookup: CDR1 MNHNS, CDR2 SASEGT. This CDR3 region has 13 residues. CDR3 loop: CASRTSGGETQYF. For the CDR3, the DNA is TGTGCCAGCAGGACTAGCGGAGGGGAGACCCAGTACTTC.

This clone was recorded a few times. V and J are TRBV10-3 and TRBJ1-1; 7 bases line up with TRBD1. The length of the CDR3 is 15 residues. Per germline, CDR1 ENHRY and CDR2 SYGVKD. V was pared by 3 bases and J by 3 bases, with 7 bases of the junction left unmatched. Here the CDR3 reads CAISEYRQGDTEAFF. Written as DNA, the CDR3 is TGTGCCATCAGTGAATATCGACAGGGAGACACTGAAGCTTTCTTT.

The chain joins TRBV5-5 to TRBJ1-2; 7 bases map to TRBD1. The trim removed 5 bases at V and 10 bases at J, leaving 20 bases unmatched. CDR1 and CDR2 (germline): SGHKS, YYEKEE (reference sequence). This CDR3 comprises 16 residues. The CDR3 DNA follows: TGTGCCAGCAGACACGGACAGGCGGGGTGGATACTGGACTACACCTTC. The encoded protein is CASRHGQAGWILDYTF.

The chain employs TRBV6-1 and TRBJ1-2, with 10 positions matching TRBD1. Trimming cost V 6 bases and J 7 bases; bases outside gene matches: 8. Per the germline V gene, CDR1 is MNHNS and CDR2 is SASEGT. The CDR3 length is 14 residues. The CDR3 region has the DNA TGTGCCAGCAGCCGTGACAGGGGGCCGGGTGGCTACACCTTC. Protein sequence: CASSRDRGPGGYTF.

The gene calls are TRBV6-5 and TRBJ2-3; D is perhaps TRBD2 (5 bases). V was trimmed by 2 bases and J by 0 bases, leaving 9 bases between them. Germline CDR1 and CDR2: MNHEY and SVGAGI. The CDR3 loop spans 15 amino acids. The CDR3 protein is CASSYGAASTDTQYF. The CDR3 bases are TGTGCCAGCAGTTACGGAGCGGCTAGCACAGATACGCAGTATTTT.

The chain joins TRBV4-1 to TRBJ1-6, with 7 nucleotides matching TRBD1. The CDR3 length is 16 residues. The J segment lost 9 bases and the V segment lost 4 bases, leaving 12 bases of the junction unmatched. The germline gives CDR1 MGHRA, CDR2 YSYEKL. The CDR3, as DNA: TGCGCCAGCAGCCCTACTGGACAGGTTAACCGTTCACCCCTCCACTTT. Amino acids: CASSPTGQVNRSPLHF.

The J gene is TRBJ2-3, the V gene TRBV4-1, with a possible D match to TRBD1 (5 bases). This CDR3 is built from 18 residues. V gave up 0 bases and J gave up 2 bases, with 18 bases separating them. Looked up from germline, CDR1 is MGHRA and CDR2 is YSYEKL. The CDR3 DNA is TGCGCCAGCAGCCAAGATAGGGGCAGGATGGGCAACACAGATACGCAGTATTTT. This sequence encodes CASSQDRGRMGNTDTQYF.

The chain uses TRBV4-1 and TRBJ2-7; 13 nucleotides agree with TRBD2. V shed 0 bases and J 3 bases; nucleotides not matched to a gene: 2. Per germline, CDR1 MGHRA and CDR2 YSYEKL. CDR3 length: 16 amino acids. CDR3 DNA: TGCGCCAGCAGCCAAGATTGGACTAGCGGGGGCTACGAGCAGTACTTC. It codes for CASSQDWTSGGYEQYF.

This clone was observed a few times. The V gene is TRBV10-3, the J gene TRBJ1-4; no clear D gene. V was trimmed by 9 bases and J by 0 bases, leaving 5 bases between them. The CDR3 is 12 residues long. In germline, CDR1 is ENHRY, CDR2 SYGVKD. The CDR3 coding sequence is TGTGCCATATCCTCAACTAATGAAAAACTGTTTTTT. Translation: CAISSTNEKLFF.

The chain combines TRBV9 with TRBJ2-2; 13 positions match TRBD2. Germline CDR1 is SGDLS and CDR2 is YYNGEE. The V gene end was trimmed by 5 bases and the J gene end by 1 base; junction bases not matched to a gene: 5. This CDR3 has 17 amino acids. CDR3: CASSTTSGGENTGELFF. As DNA, the CDR3 is TGTGCCAGCAGTACCACTAGCGGGGGGGAGAACACCGGGGAGCTGTTTTTT.

The chain carries TRBV7-3 and TRBJ1-6; no clear D gene. Germline-derived CDR1 and CDR2 are SGHTA and FQGTGA. CDR3 length equals 15 residues. V lost 6 bases and J lost 5, with 14 bases in between. For the CDR3, the DNA is TGTGCCAGCAGTCTACGGACGGAGGATAATTCACCCCTCCACTTT. Protein product: CASSLRTEDNSPLHF.

This clone was counted a single time. The chain has TRBV19 and TRBJ1-6, with TRBD1 matching over 8 bases. V lost 3 bases, J lost 5 bases, and 12 bases stayed unmatched. The CDR3 extends over 18 amino acids. The germline CDR1 and CDR2 sequences are LNHDA and SQIVND (reference sequence). CDR3 DNA sequence: TGTGCCAGTAGTATGGGGTCGACAGGGGCGATGCATAATTCACCCCTCCACTTT. Amino acids: CASSMGSTGAMHNSPLHF.

The chain uses TRBV29-1 and TRBJ1-1; possible D gene TRBD1, 5 bases. CDR3 length equals 14 residues. From germline, CDR1 is SQVTM and CDR2 ANQGSEA. V was shortened by 7 bases and J by 0 bases, with 15 bases between the two germline ends. The CDR3 DNA sequence: TGCAGCGCCACAGGATTTCGCGTGAACACTGAAGCTTTCTTT. It is translated as CSATGFRVNTEAFF.

The gene calls are TRBV7-8 and TRBJ1-5; TRBD1 agrees at 7 bases. The trim removed 5 bases at V and 1 base at J, leaving 8 bases unmatched. CDR3 length: 16 residues. Germline V lookup: CDR1 SGHVS, CDR2 FQNEAQ. The CDR3 DNA is TGTGCCAGCAGCCCAATGTCGGGACAGAGCAATCAGCCCCAGCATTTT. Its protein is CASSPMSGQSNQPQHF.